The 11 T cell receptor beta chains below come from one sample, sequenced in a study of early T cells in non-severe SARS-CoV-2 infection. Each CDR3 protein is one row after TCRdb ran MiXCR on the 5' RACE reads. Of some 82,000 distinct CDR3 sequences listed, about 6% are singletons. Sequences were obtained from whole blood. The receptors derive from an adult who was a healthcare worker with PCR-confirmed SARS-CoV-2 infection or an uninfected control (not recorded which).

This clonotype was seen at least ten times. V usage is TRBV11-2 and J usage is TRBJ2-1; 7 bases map to TRBD1. This CDR3 contains 14 residues. Germline V gene data show CDR1 as SGHAT and CDR2 as FQNNGV. The ends lost 4 bases at V and 9 bases at J; junction bases unmatched: 9. DNA for the CDR3: TGTGCCAGCAGCTGGATACAGGGGTTTGGTGAGCAGTTCTTC. It specifies CASSWIQGFGEQFF.

This clonotype was recorded at least ten times. The chain recombines TRBV6-6 with TRBJ1-3; unclear D gene. The CDR3 totals 13 residues. V lost 3 bases and J lost 4, with 7 bases in between. Germline V gives CDR1 MNHNY, CDR2 SVGAGI (reference sequence). This CDR3 reads CASSYSGGNTIYF. The DNA of the CDR3 is TGTGCCAGCAGTTATTCCGGAGGAAACACCATATATTTT.

This chain uses TRBV12-3 or TRBV12-4 with TRBJ2-1; possible D gene TRBD2, 6 bases. V was cut by 0 bases and J by 15 bases, with 15 bases left in between. This CDR3 region has 13 residues. Here the CDR3 DNA reads TGTGCCAGCAGTTTAGCGCGCCAGACTAGGGTGTTCTTC. Amino acid sequence: CASSLARQTRVFF.

This clonotype was seen ten or more times. The chain carries TRBV6-2 or TRBV6-3 and TRBJ2-3; tentatively, D is TRBD1 or TRBD2 (5 bases each). The length of the CDR3 is 16 residues. Trimming cost V 5 bases and J 2 bases, with 17 bases left between them. Germline-derived CDR1 and CDR2 are MNHEY and SVGEGT. The CDR3 DNA is TGTGCCAGCAGTATACTCAAGGGACCCTCCACAGATACGCAGTATTTT. It is translated as CASSILKGPSTDTQYF.

In its sample, this clonotype was seen many times. The chain uses TRBV9 and TRBJ1-1; D remains unclear. The V end lost 2 bases, the J end lost 5 bases, and 10 bases lay between the germline ends. CDR1 and CDR2 from the germline V gene are SGDLS and YYNGEE. The CDR3 is 13 residues long. This CDR3 reads CASSVDLRTEAFF. The CDR3 DNA sequence: TGTGCCAGCAGCGTCGATTTGCGGACTGAAGCTTTCTTT.

V usage is TRBV6-2 or TRBV6-3 and J usage is TRBJ1-5; a weak D match, TRBD1 (5 bases). From germline, CDR1 is MNHEY and CDR2 SVGEGT. This CDR3 spans 15 amino acids. Trimming left V 6 bases short and J 0 bases short, with 12 bases between. Here the CDR3 DNA reads TGTGCCAGCAGCCCCGGGGACCATAGCAATCAGCCCCAGCATTTT. It is translated as CASSPGDHSNQPQHF.

This clonotype has just a few counts. The rearrangement links TRBV9 to TRBJ2-3; D might be TRBD1 (5 bases). Deletions cut 3 bases from V and 2 bases from J, with 10 bases between. The CDR3 sequence is 14 residues long. Germline V gives CDR1 SGDLS, CDR2 YYNGEE. The CDR3 DNA is TGTGCCAGCAGCGAAAAAGGGGTCACAGATACGCAGTATTTT. This gives the protein CASSEKGVTDTQYF.

The chain uses TRBV6-5 and TRBJ2-1; the D gene is possibly TRBD2 (6 bases). This CDR3 contains 14 residues. Germline CDR1 MNHEY, CDR2 SVGAGI. Trimming shortened V by 5 bases and J by 3 bases, and 11 bases separated the two germline ends. CDR3 region: CASSIPGSYNEQFF. CDR3 nucleotides: TGTGCCAGCAGTATTCCCGGGAGCTACAATGAGCAGTTCTTC.

This clonotype was observed at least ten times. This chain connects TRBV5-1 to TRBJ2-7; D possibly corresponds to TRBD1 (6 bases). Germline V CDR1 and CDR2: SGHRS, YFSETQ. The CDR3 has 13 amino acids. Trimming took 3 bases from V and 0 from J, leaving 7 bases between them. CDR3 amino acids: CASSWTVSYEQYF. DNA of the CDR3: TGCGCCAGCAGCTGGACAGTCTCCTACGAGCAGTACTTC.

This clonotype was observed at least ten times. The chain is built from TRBV13 and TRBJ2-5, with 9 positions matching TRBD2. Germline values: CDR1 PRHDT, CDR2 FYEKMQ (reference sequence). V was pared by 1 base and J by 2 bases, with 14 bases of the junction left unmatched. The CDR3 sequence is 19 residues long. Written as DNA, the CDR3 is TGTGCCAGCAGCTTAGCGGTTGTCTGGCGGGGGGGCAGGCAAGAGACCCAGTACTTC. Protein sequence: CASSLAVVWRGGRQETQYF.

V gene TRBV20-1 combines with J gene TRBJ2-1, with 7 nucleotides matching TRBD2. The CDR3 sequence is 14 residues long. The J segment lost 0 bases and the V segment lost 3 bases, leaving 2 bases of the junction unmatched. CDR1 is DFQATT, CDR2 SNEGSKA, per germline (reference sequence). CDR3 sequence reads: CSASPSGSYNEQFF. In DNA, the CDR3 is TGCAGTGCTAGTCCTAGCGGCTCCTACAATGAGCAGTTCTTC.